The source of this T cell receptor (beta chain) is a study of regulatory T cells in long-lasting Graves disease. Study-wide results and caveats: Blood alone, not thyroid tissue, was studied. Persistent Graves' patients had lower TCR diversity than newly diagnosed ones.

At least ten counts were recorded for this clonotype. Antigen: not known. This CDR3 has 18 amino acids. Unmatched junction bases numbered 16, after V lost 4 bases and J lost 7 bases. The germline V gene encodes CDR1 MDHEN and CDR2 SYDVKM. Time point in this sample: persistent/refractory GD, antithyroid drugs over 5 years with positive TRAb. Extracted PBMC RNA gave rise to the TCR library. Each of the patients was recruited from an endocrinology department situated in Xi'an, China. Library construction for TCR beta used iRepertoire HTBI primers and Arm-PCR of CDR3 regions. In TCRdb, the multiplex PCR reads were re-called with MiXCR into one record per CDR3 protein. This sample carries 600,000 to 800,000 distinct CDR3 sequences, about 32% of them seen once, and the ten largest clones take around 42%.

The origin of this receptor is a female donor with Graves disease. The sample was peripheral blood mononuclear cells (PBMCs), taken when the disease was refractory, from a patient treated with antithyroid drugs. This chain uses TRBV28 with TRBJ1-6, with TRBD1 matching over 7 bases. DNA of the CDR3: TGTGCCAGCAGTTCTATGTACCGACAGGGAGGGGAAAATTCACCCCTCCACTTT. Amino acid sequence: CASSSMYRQGGENSPLHF.